This T cell receptor beta chain was identified in a study of control samples from healthy donors and cancer patients. With V trimmed by 4 bases and J by 6 bases, 2 bases remained unmatched. The CDR3 loop spans 14 amino acids. CDR1 is SGHAT, CDR2 FQNNGV, per germline. TCRdb keeps only in-frame clones here, not all; method: immunoSEQ multiplex PCR. This sample yields 200,000 or so clones, of which about 94% are seen a single time; over 1.2% belongs to the top ten. The rearrangement links TRBV11-2 to TRBJ1-4; 10 nucleotides match TRBD1. The sample comprised blood. This TCR derives from a man aged 50 to 59 in good health. The CDR3 nucleotides read TGTGCCAGCAGCTGGGGACAGGGGTATGAAAAACTGTTTTTT. It specifies CASSWGQGYEKLFF.